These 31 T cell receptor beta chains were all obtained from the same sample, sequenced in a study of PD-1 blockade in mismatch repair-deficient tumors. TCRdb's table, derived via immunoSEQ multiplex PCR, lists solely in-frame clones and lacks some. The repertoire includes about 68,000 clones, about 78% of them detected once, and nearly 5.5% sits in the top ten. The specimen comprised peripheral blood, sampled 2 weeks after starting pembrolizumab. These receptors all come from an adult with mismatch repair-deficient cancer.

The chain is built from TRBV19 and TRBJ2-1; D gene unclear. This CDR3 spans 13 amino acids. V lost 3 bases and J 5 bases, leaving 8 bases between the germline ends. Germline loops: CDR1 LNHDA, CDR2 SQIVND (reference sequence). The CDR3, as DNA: TGTGCCAGTAGTATCTCCCAGGACAATGAGCAGTTCTTC. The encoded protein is CASSISQDNEQFF.

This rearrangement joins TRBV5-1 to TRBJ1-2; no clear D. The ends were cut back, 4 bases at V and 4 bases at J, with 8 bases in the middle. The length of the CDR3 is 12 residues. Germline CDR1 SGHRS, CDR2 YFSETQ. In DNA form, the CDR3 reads TGCGCCAGCAGCCCCAACAGCTATGGCTACACCTTC. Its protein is CASSPNSYGYTF.

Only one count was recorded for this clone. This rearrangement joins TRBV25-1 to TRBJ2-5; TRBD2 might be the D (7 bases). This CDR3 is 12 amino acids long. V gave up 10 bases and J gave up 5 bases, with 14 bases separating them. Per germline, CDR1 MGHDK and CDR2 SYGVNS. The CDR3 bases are TGTGCCACCGAGAGGGGGGGGGAGACCCAGTACTTC. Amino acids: CATERGGETQYF.

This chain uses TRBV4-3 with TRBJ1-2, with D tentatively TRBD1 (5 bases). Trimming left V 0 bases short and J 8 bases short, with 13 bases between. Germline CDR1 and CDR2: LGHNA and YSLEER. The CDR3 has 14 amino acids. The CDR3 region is CASSQDRGLSGYTF. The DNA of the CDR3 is TGCGCCAGCAGCCAAGATCGGGGCTTATCAGGCTACACCTTC.

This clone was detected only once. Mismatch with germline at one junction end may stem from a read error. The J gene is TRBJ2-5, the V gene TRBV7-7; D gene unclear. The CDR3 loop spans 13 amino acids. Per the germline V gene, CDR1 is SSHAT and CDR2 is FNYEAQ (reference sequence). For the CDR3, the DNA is TGTGCTAGCAGCCGACTCCCACAAGAGACCCAGTACTTC. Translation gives CASSRLPQETQYF.

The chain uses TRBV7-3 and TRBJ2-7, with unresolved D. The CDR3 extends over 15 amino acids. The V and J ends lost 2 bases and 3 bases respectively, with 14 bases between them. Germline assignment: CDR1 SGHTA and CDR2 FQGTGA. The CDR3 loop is CASSLGASRIYEQYF. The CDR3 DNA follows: TGTGCCAGCAGCTTAGGCGCTAGTAGAATCTACGAGCAGTACTTC.

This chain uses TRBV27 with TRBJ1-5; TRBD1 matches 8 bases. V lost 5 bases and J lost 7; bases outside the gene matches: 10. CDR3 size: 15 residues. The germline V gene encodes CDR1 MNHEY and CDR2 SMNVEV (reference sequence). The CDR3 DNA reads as TGTGCCAGCAGTGCCAGGGGGCGTCAGTCCCAGCCCCAGCATTTT. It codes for CASSARGRQSQPQHF.

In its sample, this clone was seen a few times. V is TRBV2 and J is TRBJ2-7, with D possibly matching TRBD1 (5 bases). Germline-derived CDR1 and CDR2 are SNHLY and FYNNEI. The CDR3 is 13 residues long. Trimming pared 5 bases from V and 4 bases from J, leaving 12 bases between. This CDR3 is CASSKWGTYEQYF. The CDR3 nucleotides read TGTGCCAGCAGTAAGTGGGGCACGTACGAGCAGTACTTC. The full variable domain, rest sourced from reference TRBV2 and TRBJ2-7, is EPEVTQTPSHQVTQMGQEVILRCVPISNHLYFYWYRQILGQKVEFLVSFYNNEISEKSEIFDDQFSVERPDGSNFTLKIRSTKLEDSAMYFCASSKWGTYEQYFGPGTRLTVT.

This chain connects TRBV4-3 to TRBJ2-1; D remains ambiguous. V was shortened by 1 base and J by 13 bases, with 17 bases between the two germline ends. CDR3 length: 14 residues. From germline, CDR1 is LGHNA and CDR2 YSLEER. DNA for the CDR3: TGCGCCAGCAGCCAAGGCCCCTCGTCCCTTGATCAGTTCTTC. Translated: CASSQGPSSLDQFF.

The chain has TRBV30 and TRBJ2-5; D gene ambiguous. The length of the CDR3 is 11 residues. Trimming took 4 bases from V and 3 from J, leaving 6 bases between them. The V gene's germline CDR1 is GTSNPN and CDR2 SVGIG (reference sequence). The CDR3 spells CAWKTEETQYF. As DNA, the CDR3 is TGTGCCTGGAAAACAGAAGAGACCCAGTACTTC.

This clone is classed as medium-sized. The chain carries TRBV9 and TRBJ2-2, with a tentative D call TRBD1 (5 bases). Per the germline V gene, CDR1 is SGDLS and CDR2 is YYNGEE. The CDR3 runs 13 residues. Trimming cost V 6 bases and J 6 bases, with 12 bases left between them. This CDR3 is CASTQGGSGELFF. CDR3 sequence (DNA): TGTGCCAGCACCCAGGGTGGATCCGGGGAGCTGTTTTTT.

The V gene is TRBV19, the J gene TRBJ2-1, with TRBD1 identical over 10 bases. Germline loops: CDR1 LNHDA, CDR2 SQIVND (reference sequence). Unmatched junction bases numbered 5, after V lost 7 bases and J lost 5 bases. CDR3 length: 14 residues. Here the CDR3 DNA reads TGTGCCAGTAAAGGGACAGGGGATCACAATGAGCAGTTCTTC. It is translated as CASKGTGDHNEQFF.

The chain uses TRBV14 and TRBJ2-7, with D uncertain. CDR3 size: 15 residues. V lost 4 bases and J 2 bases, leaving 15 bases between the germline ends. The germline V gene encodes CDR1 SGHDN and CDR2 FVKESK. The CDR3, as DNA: TGTGCCAGCAGCCCGAGGATAAAGGATACCTACGAGCAGTACTTC. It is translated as CASSPRIKDTYEQYF.

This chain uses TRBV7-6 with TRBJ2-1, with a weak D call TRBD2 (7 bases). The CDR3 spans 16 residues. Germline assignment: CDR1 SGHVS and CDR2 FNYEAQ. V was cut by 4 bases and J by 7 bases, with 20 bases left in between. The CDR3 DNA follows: TGTGCCAGCAGCTGGGGGGGTAGTAGCAGGGGTAATGAGCAGTTCTTC. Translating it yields CASSWGGSSRGNEQFF.

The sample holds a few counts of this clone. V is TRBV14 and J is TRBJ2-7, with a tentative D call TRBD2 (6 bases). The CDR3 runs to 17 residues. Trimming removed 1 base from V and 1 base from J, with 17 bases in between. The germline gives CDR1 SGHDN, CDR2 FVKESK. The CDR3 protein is CASSQGSLRGGSYEQYF. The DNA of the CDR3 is TGTGCCAGCAGCCAAGGATCTTTGCGGGGAGGATCCTACGAGCAGTACTTC. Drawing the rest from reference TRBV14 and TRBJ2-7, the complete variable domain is EAGVTQFPSHSVIEKGQTVTLRCDPISGHDNLYWYRRVMGKEIKFLLHFVKESKQDESGMPNNRFLAERTGGTYSTLKVQPAELEDSGVYFCASSQGSLRGGSYEQYFGPGTRLTVT.

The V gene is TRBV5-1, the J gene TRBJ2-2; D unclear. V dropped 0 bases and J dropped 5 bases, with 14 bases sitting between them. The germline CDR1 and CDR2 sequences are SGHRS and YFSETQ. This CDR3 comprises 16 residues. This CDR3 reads CASSLVNAMKTGELFF. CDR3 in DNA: TGCGCCAGCAGCTTGGTGAACGCTATGAAGACCGGGGAGCTGTTTTTT.

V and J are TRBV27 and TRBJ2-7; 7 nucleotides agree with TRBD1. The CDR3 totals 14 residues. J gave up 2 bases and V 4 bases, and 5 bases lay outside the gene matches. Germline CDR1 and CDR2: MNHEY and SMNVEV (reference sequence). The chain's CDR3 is CASSWGQLAYEQYF. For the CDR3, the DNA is TGTGCCAGCAGTTGGGGACAGCTAGCCTACGAGCAGTACTTC.

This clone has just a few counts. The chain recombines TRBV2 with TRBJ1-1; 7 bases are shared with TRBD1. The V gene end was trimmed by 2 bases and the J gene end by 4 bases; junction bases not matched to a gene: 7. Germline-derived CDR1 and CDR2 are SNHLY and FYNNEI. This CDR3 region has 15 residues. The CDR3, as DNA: TGTGCCAGCAGTGAATCTGGGAAGGGGGCCACTGAAGCTTTCTTT. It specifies CASSESGKGATEAFF.

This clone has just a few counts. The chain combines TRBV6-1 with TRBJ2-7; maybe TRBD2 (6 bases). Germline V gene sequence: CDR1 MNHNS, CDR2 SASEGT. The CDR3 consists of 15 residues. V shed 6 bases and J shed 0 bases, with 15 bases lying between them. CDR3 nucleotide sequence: TGTGCCAGCAGCCATATAGCGGAAAGCTCCTACGAGCAGTACTTC. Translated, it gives CASSHIAESSYEQYF.

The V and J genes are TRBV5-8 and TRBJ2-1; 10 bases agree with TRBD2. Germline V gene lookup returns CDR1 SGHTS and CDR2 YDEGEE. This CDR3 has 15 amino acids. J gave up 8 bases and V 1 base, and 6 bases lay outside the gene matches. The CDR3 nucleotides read TGTGCCAGCAGCTTGTGGGCTAGCGGGAGCCATGAGCAGTTCTTC. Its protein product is CASSLWASGSHEQFF.

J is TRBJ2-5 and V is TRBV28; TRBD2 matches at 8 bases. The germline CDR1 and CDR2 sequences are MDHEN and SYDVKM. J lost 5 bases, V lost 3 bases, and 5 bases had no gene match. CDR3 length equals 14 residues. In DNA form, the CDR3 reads TGTGCCAGCAGTTTCGGGAGGGGCTGGGAGACCCAGTACTTC. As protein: CASSFGRGWETQYF.

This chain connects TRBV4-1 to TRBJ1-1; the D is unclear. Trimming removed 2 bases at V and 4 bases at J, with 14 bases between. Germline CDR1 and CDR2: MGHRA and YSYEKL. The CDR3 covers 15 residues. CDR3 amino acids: CASSQRGPEGTEAFF. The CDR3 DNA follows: TGCGCCAGCAGCCAAAGAGGACCCGAGGGCACTGAAGCTTTCTTT.

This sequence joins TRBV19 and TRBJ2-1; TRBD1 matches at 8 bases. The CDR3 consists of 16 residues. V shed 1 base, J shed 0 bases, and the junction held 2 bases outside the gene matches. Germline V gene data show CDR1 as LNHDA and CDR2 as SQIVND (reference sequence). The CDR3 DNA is TGTGCCAGTAGTATAGCGGGACAGGACTCCTACAATGAGCAGTTCTTC. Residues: CASSIAGQDSYNEQFF.

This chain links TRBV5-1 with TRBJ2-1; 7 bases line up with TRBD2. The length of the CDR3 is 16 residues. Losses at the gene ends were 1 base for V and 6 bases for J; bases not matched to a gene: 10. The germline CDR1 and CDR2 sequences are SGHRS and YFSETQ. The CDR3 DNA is TGCGCCAGCAGCTTGCTGGCGGGAGCCCTATCCAATGAGCAGTTCTTC. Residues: CASSLLAGALSNEQFF.

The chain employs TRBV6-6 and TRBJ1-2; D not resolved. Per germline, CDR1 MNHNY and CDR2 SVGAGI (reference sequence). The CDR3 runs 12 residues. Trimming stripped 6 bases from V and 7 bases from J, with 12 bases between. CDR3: CASSGVAVGYTF. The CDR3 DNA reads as TGTGCCAGCAGCGGCGTCGCGGTTGGCTACACCTTC.

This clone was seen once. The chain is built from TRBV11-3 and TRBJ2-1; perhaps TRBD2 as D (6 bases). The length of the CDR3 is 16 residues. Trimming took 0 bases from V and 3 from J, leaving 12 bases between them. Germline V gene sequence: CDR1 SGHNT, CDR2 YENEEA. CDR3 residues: CASSLDSGQDYNEQFF. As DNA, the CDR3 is TGTGCCAGCAGCTTAGATAGCGGCCAGGACTACAATGAGCAGTTCTTC.

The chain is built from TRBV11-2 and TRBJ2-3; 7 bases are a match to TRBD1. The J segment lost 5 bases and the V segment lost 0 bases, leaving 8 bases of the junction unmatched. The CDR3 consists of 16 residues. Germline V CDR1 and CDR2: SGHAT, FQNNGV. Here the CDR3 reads CASSLEGTAVQDTQYF. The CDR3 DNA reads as TGTGCCAGCAGCTTAGAAGGGACAGCGGTACAAGATACGCAGTATTTT.

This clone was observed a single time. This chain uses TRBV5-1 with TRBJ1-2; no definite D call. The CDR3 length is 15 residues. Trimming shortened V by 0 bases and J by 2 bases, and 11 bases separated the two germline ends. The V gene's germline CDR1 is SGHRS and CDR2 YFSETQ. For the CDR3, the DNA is TGCGCCAGCAGCTTGGGCCCCCCAGTGAACTATGGCTACACCTTC. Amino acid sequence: CASSLGPPVNYGYTF.

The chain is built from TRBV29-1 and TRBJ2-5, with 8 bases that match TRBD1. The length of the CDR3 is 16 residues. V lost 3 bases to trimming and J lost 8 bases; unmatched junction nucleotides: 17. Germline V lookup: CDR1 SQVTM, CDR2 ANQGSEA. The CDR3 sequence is CSVEGEDRGGQGTQYF. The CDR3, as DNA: TGCAGCGTTGAGGGAGAAGACAGGGGTGGGCAAGGTACCCAGTACTTC. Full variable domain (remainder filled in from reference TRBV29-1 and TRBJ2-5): SAVISQKPSRDICQRGTSLTIQCQVDSQVTMMFWYRQQPGQSLTLIATANQGSEATYESGFVIDKFPISRPNLTFSTLTVSNMSPEDSSIYLCSVEGEDRGGQGTQYFGPGTRLLVL.

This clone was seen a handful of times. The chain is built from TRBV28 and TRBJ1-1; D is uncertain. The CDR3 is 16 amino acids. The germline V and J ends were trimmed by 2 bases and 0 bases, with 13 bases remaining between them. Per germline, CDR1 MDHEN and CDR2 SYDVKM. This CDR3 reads CASSLTLRNLNTEAFF. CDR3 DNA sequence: TGTGCCAGCAGTTTAACCCTCCGGAACCTGAACACTGAAGCTTTCTTT.

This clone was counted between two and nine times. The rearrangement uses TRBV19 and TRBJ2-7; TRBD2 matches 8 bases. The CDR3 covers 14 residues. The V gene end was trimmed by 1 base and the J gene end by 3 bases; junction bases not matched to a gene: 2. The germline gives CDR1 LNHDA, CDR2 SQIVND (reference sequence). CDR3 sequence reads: CASSIVAGNYEQYF. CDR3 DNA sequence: TGTGCCAGTAGTATAGTAGCGGGAAACTACGAGCAGTACTTC.